This T cell receptor (beta chain) was observed in a study of cytomegalovirus exposure and HLA in healthy donors. Study-level information: Genetic ancestry analysis placed over 65% of the 300 to 500 donors that were genotyped in the Caucasian-associated cluster. Whole-study results and caveats: For presence/absence analyses, sequencing depth was assumed to be roughly uniform across donors. The productive fraction for most TCR beta V segments was about 87% or about 30% in an earlier analysis.

The study ran its PCR with 60 Vbeta and 13 Jbeta primers. The repertoire was sequenced with immunoSEQ multiplex PCR; TCRdb's copy has only in-frame clones and lacks some. The data hold roughly 100,000 clones, with approximately 82% observed a single time. There are 18 residues in the CDR3. The V gene end was trimmed by 4 bases and the J gene end by 1 base; junction bases not matched to a gene: 6. Notes on this clone: Its antigen is not known.

Sample: PBMCs. This clonotype was sampled from a man in his forties in good health and CMV-seronegative. The chain joins TRBV5-3 to TRBJ2-2, with 14 bases lining up with TRBD2. TRBV5-3 is an open reading frame, and its role is uncertain. This chain's CDR3 is CARSPRLAGGLNTGELFF. In DNA form, the CDR3 reads TGTGCCAGAAGCCCTCGACTAGCGGGGGGGCTGAACACCGGGGAGCTGTTTTTT.